This entry describes one TCR beta chain. Which cohort a participant joined came from the clinical history participants gave. No more than 2 weeks before study entry, exposed participants had met a case of COVID-19. The sample comes from a study of blood T cell repertoires in COVID-19. About the study: Samples came from the United States, Italy and Spain, spanning acute and convalescent COVID-19.

With V trimmed by 6 bases and J by 8 bases, 8 bases remained unmatched. Per the germline V gene, CDR1 is GTSNPN and CDR2 is SVGIG (reference sequence). This CDR3 is built from 12 residues. Clones were sequenced by immunoSEQ multiplex PCR, and TCRdb holds only the in-frame ones, with some missing. The profile shows 400,000 to 500,000 clones, over 75% of them singletons. The sample taken for sequencing was PBMCs or T cells enriched from blood (not recorded which). J is TRBJ1-2 and V is TRBV30; 8 nucleotides match TRBD1. This TCR was sampled from a young woman who had been exposed to COVID-19. CDR3 region: CACNGQGGGYTF. CDR3 DNA: TGTGCCTGTAATGGACAGGGTGGAGGCTACACCTTC.